Included here is one T cell receptor beta chain sequence, with context. The sample is drawn from a study of control samples from healthy donors and cancer patients. CDR1 is SGHRS, CDR2 YFSETQ, per germline. V shed 4 bases and J 5 bases; nucleotides not matched to a gene: 10. The CDR3 has 17 amino acids. The repertoire was sequenced with immunoSEQ multiplex PCR; TCRdb's copy has only in-frame clones and lacks some. Among 80,000 to 100,000 clones listed, 88% were seen once. Material for sequencing was blood. The rearrangement links TRBV5-1 to TRBJ2-2, with 11 nucleotides matching TRBD2. The clonotype was recovered from a man aged 25 to 40 in good health. The CDR3: CASSGGLAGGPTGELFF. CDR3 nucleotides: TGCGCCAGCAGCGGAGGTCTAGCGGGAGGCCCGACCGGGGAGCTGTTTTTT.